This T cell receptor beta chain was documented in a study of blood T cell repertoires in COVID-19. V was clipped by 1 base and J by 0 bases; unmatched bases: 4. CDR3 length: 17 amino acids. Germline CDR1 reads SGHVS; CDR2 reads FQNEAQ. Generated by immunoSEQ multiplex PCR, the TCRdb table keeps only in-frame clones and is missing some. Among roughly 320,000 clones listed, roughly 85% were seen once. This sequence was found in a human donor in a cohort sampled during active COVID-19. The chain has TRBV7-8 and TRBJ2-1; TRBD2 matches at 9 bases. Sample: peripheral blood. CDR3 sequence: CASSLGGGGVSYNEQFF. Here the CDR3 DNA reads TGTGCCAGCAGCTTAGGAGGCGGGGGGGTCTCCTACAATGAGCAGTTCTTC.